This T cell receptor (beta chain) emerged from a study of cytomegalovirus exposure and HLA in healthy donors. Across the whole study: It was reported in a later analysis that the same platform had been used for the 120 or so validation repertoires as for the 550 to 700 first-cohort repertoires.

Germline CDR1 and CDR2: MDHEN and SYDVKM. Trimming took 6 bases from V and 0 from J; bases not matched to a gene: 6. The CDR3 is 15 amino acids. Study findings and constraints: The CMV antigen specificity of three CMV-associated chains was confirmed through in vitro analysis.

Only in-frame clones appear in the TCRdb table, and some are missing; sequencing was by immunoSEQ multiplex PCR. Here the sample spans fewer than 250,000 clones, over 70% being singletons. Of note for this clone: Its antigen is not known.

The chain combines TRBV28 with TRBJ2-7; 9 bases match TRBD1. The sample comprised PBMCs. The sequence derives from a woman aged 30 to 39 in good health and CMV-seropositive. CDR3 sequence: CASSPDRGSSYEQYF. CDR3 DNA: TGTGCCAGCAGCCCAGACAGGGGGAGCTCCTACGAGCAGTACTTC.